This TCR beta chain was found in a study of blood T cell repertoires in COVID-19. On the study more broadly: The samples span acute and convalescent COVID-19 from the United States, Italy and Spain.

Produced via immunoSEQ multiplex PCR; TCRdb's table is partial and in-frame only. This sample has approximately 240,000 clones, with approximately 85% found just once. The V gene's germline CDR1 is SGHDT and CDR2 YYEEEE. Trimming cost V 3 bases and J 3 bases; bases outside gene matches: 6. The CDR3 runs to 15 residues. The sample was peripheral blood. This TCR came from a man aged 50 or older with acute or convalescent COVID-19. The V and J genes are TRBV5-6 and TRBJ2-4, with 7 bases aligning to TRBD1. Here the CDR3 DNA reads TGTGCCAGCAGCTGGACAGGAGTCGACAAAAACATTCAGTACTTC. Its translation: CASSWTGVDKNIQYF.